Listed below are T cell receptor beta chains from one sample, sequenced in a study of control samples from healthy donors and cancer patients. TCRdb's copy holds only in-frame clones and misses some; the assay was immunoSEQ multiplex PCR. The data hold 120,000 to 150,000 clones, with 94% observed a single time. The specimen sequenced was blood. The receptors here all came from a man aged 40-50 years in good health. Each CDR3 is given with its conserved first and last residue. D genes are given only for firm matches. Some rows have no size entry. The others give once, few or many, or a class for an expanded clone.

V	J	D	size	DNA	CDR3
TRBV5-1	TRBJ2-6	TRBD1	.	TGCGCCAGCAGACGGGACAGGGCTTACTCTGGGGCCAACGTCCTGACTTTC	CASRRDRAYSGANVLTF
TRBV6-6	TRBJ1-1	.	.	TGTGCCAGCAGTACTACGGACCCACGAGTTGACACTGAAGCTTTCTTT	CASSTTDPRVDTEAFF
TRBV3-1/TRBV3-2	TRBJ1-5	.	.	TGTGCCAGCAGCCAAGCTCCCCTCAGCAATCAGCCCCAGCATTTT	CASSQAPLSNQPQHF
TRBV5-1	TRBJ1-1	.	.	TGCGCCAGCAGCCTCCGGCCCCCGGAGGCTTTCTTT	CASSLRPPEAFF
TRBV9	TRBJ1-3	.	.	TGTGCCAGCAGCGCCGAGGAGCGGGGTTCTGGAAACACCATATATTTT	CASSAEERGSGNTIYF
TRBV7-9	TRBJ1-2	.	.	TGTGCCAGCAGCCTAGGAGCAGGGCTTGCCTATGGCTACACCTTC	CASSLGAGLAYGYTF
TRBV19	TRBJ2-1	TRBD2	.	TGTGCCAGTACACGGACTAGCGGGAATACCTACAATGAGCAGTTCTTC	CASTRTSGNTYNEQFF
TRBV3-1/TRBV3-2	TRBJ1-2	.	.	TGTGCCAGCAGCCAAGGATTGGACGGTGCAGGCTACACCTTC	CASSQGLDGAGYTF
TRBV6-5	TRBJ2-2	.	.	TGTGCCAGCAGTTACTCGAACCCGGGGGTTGGCGGGGAGCTGTTTTTT	CASSYSNPGVGGELFF
TRBV5-1	TRBJ1-1	.	.	TGCGCCAGCAGCTTGGTCCAGACAAAACGCAACACTGAAGCTTTCTTT	CASSLVQTKRNTEAFF
TRBV27	TRBJ1-2	.	.	TGTGCCAGCACCTCCTTCTTGGCGACCCAAGGGTATGGCTACACCTTC	CASTSFLATQGYGYTF
TRBV7-9	TRBJ2-7	TRBD1	.	TGTGCCAGCAGCCCGACAGGGTCCCACGAGCAGTACTTC	CASSPTGSHEQYF
TRBV15	TRBJ1-5	.	.	TGTGCCACGGATGGGGGGATTAAGGAATGGGGTCAGCCCCAGCATTTT	CATDGGIKEWGQPQHF
TRBV6-1	TRBJ2-7	.	.	TGTGCCAGCAGTGACGCCGGGACTTTTGACGAGCAGTACTTC	CASSDAGTFDEQYF
TRBV6-5	TRBJ1-1	.	.	TGTGCCAGCAGTTACAGGGGGGAAGCTTTCTTT	CASSYRGEAFF
TRBV7-3	TRBJ1-1	.	.	TGTGCCAGCAGCTTAATCTCGGGGGACACTGAAGCTTTCTTT	CASSLISGDTEAFF
TRBV11-2	TRBJ2-5	.	.	TGTGCCAGCAGCTTACGACCGAGGGTGAAAGAGACCCAGTACTTC	CASSLRPRVKETQYF
TRBV30	TRBJ1-1	.	few	TGTGCCTGGAGCGGACGGAGGAACACTGAAGCTTTCTTT	CAWSGRRNTEAFF
TRBV6-5	TRBJ1-1	TRBD1	once	TGTGCCAGCAGCCGACAGGGAAAAGACACTGAAGCTTTCTTT	CASSRQGKDTEAFF
TRBV9	TRBJ2-2	.	once	TGTGCCAGCAGCGTAAATACCGCCGGGACTTTGAACACCGGGGAGCTGTTTTTT	CASSVNTAGTLNTGELFF
TRBV7-8	TRBJ2-2	TRBD1	.	TGTGCCAGCAGCACAGGACAGGGGTTGGACACCGGGGAGCTGTTTTTT	CASSTGQGLDTGELFF
TRBV10-1	TRBJ1-1	.	.	TGCGCCAGCAGTGATAGTAGGGACACTGAAGCTTTCTTT	CASSDSRDTEAFF
TRBV12-3/TRBV12-4	TRBJ1-3	.	.	TGTGCCAGCAGTTTACAGCCCGGAAACACCATATATTTT	CASSLQPGNTIYF
TRBV7-8	TRBJ2-2	.	few	TGTGCCAGCAGCTACGGCGGAGAGCTGTTTTTT	CASSYGGELFF
TRBV6-6	TRBJ1-5	.	.	TGTGCCAGCAGTTACTTAGGGGCTGGGCAGCCCCAGCATTTT	CASSYLGAGQPQHF
TRBV5-8	TRBJ2-1	TRBD1	.	TGTGCCAGCAGCACCCGGGACAGGGTCGGGCAGTTCTTC	CASSTRDRVGQFF
TRBV6-2/TRBV6-3	TRBJ1-2	TRBD1	.	TGTGCCAGCAGCCGCAGGACAGGAGTGCACTATGGCTACACCTTC	CASSRRTGVHYGYTF
TRBV6-6	TRBJ2-5	.	.	TGTGCCAGCAGTTATATTGGACGAATTTCCCAAGAGACCCAGTACTTC	CASSYIGRISQETQYF
TRBV6-1	TRBJ2-2	TRBD1	once	TGTGCCAGTGAGGACAGGGCGAACACCGGGGAGCTGTTTTTT	CASEDRANTGELFF
TRBV3-1/TRBV3-2	TRBJ1-6	.	.	TGTGCCAGCAGCCAAGATCCCGTCCTCGTGGATTCACCCCTCCACTTT	CASSQDPVLVDSPLHF
TRBV6-2/TRBV6-3	TRBJ1-5	.	.	TGTGCCAGCAGTATTTACATGGCGTCAGGGATCAATCAGCCCCAGCATTTT	CASSIYMASGINQPQHF
TRBV6-5	TRBJ1-6	.	.	TGTGCCAGCTCCCAGTCCTATAATTCACCCCTCCACTTT	CASSQSYNSPLHF
TRBV2	TRBJ1-5	TRBD1	once	TGTGCCAGCAGCAAACAGGGGGGGGCTGATTATAGCAATCAGCCCCAGCATTTT	CASSKQGGADYSNQPQHF
TRBV6-2/TRBV6-3	TRBJ2-1	TRBD2	.	TGTGCCAGCAGCCTCCATAGCGGGGGTCCCTACAATGAGCAGTTCTTC	CASSLHSGGPYNEQFF
TRBV10-3	TRBJ1-6	.	.	TGTGCCATCAGTGAGTTCAGGGGCGGTAATTCACCCCTCCACTTT	CAISEFRGGNSPLHF
TRBV28	TRBJ2-3	TRBD2	.	TGTGCCAGCAGTGCCAATTTTCTAGCGGGAGGGCCGATAGGCACAGATACGCAGTATTTT	CASSANFLAGGPIGTDTQYF
TRBV2	TRBJ2-1	TRBD1	.	TGTGCCAGCAGTGAAGAGGGGACAGTTTACAATGAGCAGTTCTTC	CASSEEGTVYNEQFF
TRBV7-9	TRBJ2-2	.	few	TGTGCCAGCAGCCTCCCGGCGCTTGGCACCGGGGAGCTGTTTTTT	CASSLPALGTGELFF
TRBV7-9	TRBJ2-7	.	few	TGTGCCAGCAGCCAAAGGGGTTACGAGCAGTACTTC	CASSQRGYEQYF
TRBV12-3/TRBV12-4	TRBJ2-2	.	.	TGTGCCAGCAGTTTTTACACCGGGGAGCTGTTTTTT	CASSFYTGELFF
TRBV6-4	TRBJ2-3	.	.	TGTGCCAGCAGTGAAACTTTACGGAGCAATACGCAGTATTTT	CASSETLRSNTQYF
TRBV12-5	TRBJ1-1	TRBD1	.	TGTGCTAGTGGCACCGGGACAGGGGGCTCGGCTTTCTTT	CASGTGTGGSAFF